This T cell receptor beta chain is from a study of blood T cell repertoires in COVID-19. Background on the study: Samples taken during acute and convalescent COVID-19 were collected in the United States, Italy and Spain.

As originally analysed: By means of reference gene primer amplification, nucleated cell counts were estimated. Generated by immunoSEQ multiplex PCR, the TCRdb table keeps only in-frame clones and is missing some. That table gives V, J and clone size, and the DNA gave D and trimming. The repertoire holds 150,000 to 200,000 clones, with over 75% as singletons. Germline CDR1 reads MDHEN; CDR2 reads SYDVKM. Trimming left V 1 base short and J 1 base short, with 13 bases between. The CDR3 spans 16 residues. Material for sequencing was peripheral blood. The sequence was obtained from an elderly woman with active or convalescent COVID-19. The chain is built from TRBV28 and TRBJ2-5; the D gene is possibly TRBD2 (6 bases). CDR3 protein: CASSLFSGEIQETQYF. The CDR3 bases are TGTGCCAGCAGTTTATTTAGCGGAGAAATCCAAGAGACCCAGTACTTC.